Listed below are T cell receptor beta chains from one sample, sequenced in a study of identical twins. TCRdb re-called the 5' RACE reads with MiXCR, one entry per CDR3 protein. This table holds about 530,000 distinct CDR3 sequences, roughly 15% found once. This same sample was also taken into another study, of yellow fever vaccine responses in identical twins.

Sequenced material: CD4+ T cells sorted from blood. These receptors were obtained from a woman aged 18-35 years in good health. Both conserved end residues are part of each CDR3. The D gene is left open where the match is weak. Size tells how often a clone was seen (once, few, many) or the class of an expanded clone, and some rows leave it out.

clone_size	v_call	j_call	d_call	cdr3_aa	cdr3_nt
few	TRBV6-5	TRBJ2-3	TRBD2	CASSYTSGIFTDTQYF	TGTGCCAGCAGTTACACTAGCGGAATATTCACAGATACGCAGTATTTT
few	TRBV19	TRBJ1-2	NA	CASSIVPWYGYTF	TGTGCCAGTAGTATAGTTCCCTGGTATGGCTACACCTTC
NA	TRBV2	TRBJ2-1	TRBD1	CASRYTGEHEFF	TGTGCCAGCAGATATACAGGGGAGCATGAGTTCTTC
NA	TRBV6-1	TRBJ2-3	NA	CASSLGSGPSDTQYF	TGTGCCAGCAGTCTAGGTAGCGGACCCTCAGATACGCAGTATTTT
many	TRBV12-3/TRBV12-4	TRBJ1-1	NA	CASSFYRENTEAFF	TGTGCCAGCAGTTTTTACAGGGAGAACACTGAAGCTTTCTTT
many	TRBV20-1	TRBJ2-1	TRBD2	CSAGSAGGGGEQFF	TGCAGTGCTGGAAGTGCGGGGGGCGGTGGTGAGCAGTTCTTC
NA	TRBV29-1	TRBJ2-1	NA	CSVERGDRSSYNEQFF	TGCAGCGTTGAGAGGGGAGACAGAAGCTCCTACAATGAGCAGTTCTTC
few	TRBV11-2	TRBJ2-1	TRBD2	CASSLRSEAGIASVKSEQFF	TGTGCCAGCAGCTTAAGATCCGAAGCGGGGATTGCTTCGGTTAAAAGTGAGCAGTTCTTC
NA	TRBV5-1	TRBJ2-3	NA	CASSFLGVVDTQYF	TGCGCCAGCAGCTTTCTAGGGGTGGTAGATACGCAGTATTTT
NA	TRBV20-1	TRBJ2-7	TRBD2	CSATSGRHYEQYF	TGCAGTGCTACTAGCGGGAGGCACTACGAGCAGTACTTC
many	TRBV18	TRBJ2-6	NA	CASSPSGANVLTF	TGTGCCAGCTCCCCCTCTGGGGCCAACGTCCTGACTTTC
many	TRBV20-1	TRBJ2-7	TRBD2	CSARLAGAYEQYF	TGCAGTGCTAGACTAGCGGGAGCCTACGAGCAGTACTTC
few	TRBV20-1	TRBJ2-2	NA	CSATARWRELFF	TGCAGTGCGACCGCCAGGTGGCGGGAGCTGTTTTTT
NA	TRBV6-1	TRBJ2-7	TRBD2	CASSEAGREGRFYYEQYF	TGTGCCAGCAGTGAAGCGGGGCGGGAGGGCCGGTTTTACTACGAGCAGTACTTC
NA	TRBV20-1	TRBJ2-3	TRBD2	CSARDGLALLVTDTQYF	TGCAGTGCTAGAGACGGACTAGCACTTTTGGTAACAGATACGCAGTATTTT
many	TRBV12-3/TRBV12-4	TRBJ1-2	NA	CASSRRTNPYGYTF	TGTGCCAGCAGTCGGCGGACAAACCCCTATGGCTACACCTTC
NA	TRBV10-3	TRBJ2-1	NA	CAISESWKSSYNEQFF	TGTGCCATCAGTGAGTCGTGGAAAAGCTCCTACAATGAGCAGTTCTTC
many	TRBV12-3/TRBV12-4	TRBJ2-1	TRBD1	CASSPLQGGNNEQFF	TGTGCCAGCAGTCCTTTACAGGGGGGCAATAATGAGCAGTTCTTC
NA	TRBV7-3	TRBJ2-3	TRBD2	CASSPRGSRGADTQYF	TGTGCCAGCAGCCCACGGGGATCTCGGGGGGCAGATACGCAGTATTTT
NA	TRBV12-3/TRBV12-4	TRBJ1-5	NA	CASSPSRNSNQPQHF	TGTGCCAGCAGCCCCAGTAGAAATAGCAATCAGCCCCAGCATTTT
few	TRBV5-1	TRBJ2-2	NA	CANSSGQSTGELFF	TGCGCCAACAGCTCAGGACAGTCCACCGGGGAGCTGTTTTTT
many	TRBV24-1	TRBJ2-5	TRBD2	CATSDTGTSRQETQYF	TGTGCCACCAGTGATACCGGGACTAGCAGGCAAGAGACCCAGTACTTC
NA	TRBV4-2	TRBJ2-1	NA	CASSRGSGLNSYNEQFF	TGTGCCAGCTCCCGTGGCTCCGGCCTTAACTCCTACAATGAGCAGTTCTTC
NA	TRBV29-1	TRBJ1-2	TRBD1	CSVAGTAANYGYTF	TGCAGCGTGGCCGGGACAGCTGCTAACTATGGCTACACCTTC
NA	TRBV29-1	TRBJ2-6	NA	CSGASGANVLTF	TGCAGCGGTGCATCTGGGGCCAACGTCCTGACTTTC
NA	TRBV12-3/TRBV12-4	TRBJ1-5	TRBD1	CASSVDRGVQPQHF	TGTGCCAGCAGTGTGGACAGGGGGGTTCAGCCCCAGCATTTT
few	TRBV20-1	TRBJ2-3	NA	CSARVSGVGDTQYF	TGCAGTGCTAGAGTGTCGGGGGTTGGGGATACGCAGTATTTT
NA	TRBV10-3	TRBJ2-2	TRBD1	CAIRRDRRYDANTGELFF	TGTGCCATCAGACGGGACAGGCGATACGACGCGAACACCGGGGAGCTGTTTTTT
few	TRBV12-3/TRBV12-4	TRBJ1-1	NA	CASSADMNTEAFF	TGTGCCAGCAGTGCCGACATGAACACTGAAGCTTTCTTT
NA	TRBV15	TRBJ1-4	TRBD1	CATSREGQGGKLFF	TGTGCCACCAGCAGGGAGGGACAGGGAGGAAAACTGTTTTTT
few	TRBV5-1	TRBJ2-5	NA	CASSWALTVRGQETQYF	TGCGCCAGCAGCTGGGCCCTTACAGTGAGGGGACAAGAGACCCAGTACTTC
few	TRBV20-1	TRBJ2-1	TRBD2	CSAPGERGSYNEQFF	TGCAGTGCCCCCGGGGAGCGGGGGTCCTACAATGAGCAGTTCTTC
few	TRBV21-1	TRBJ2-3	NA	CATSTGWTDTQYF	TGTGCCACCTCGACAGGGTGGACAGATACGCAGTATTTT
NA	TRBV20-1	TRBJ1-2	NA	CSARDPNRDGYGYTF	TGCAGTGCTAGAGATCCCAACAGGGACGGATATGGCTACACCTTC
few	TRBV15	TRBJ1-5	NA	CATSRDRGQPQHF	TGTGCCACCAGCAGAGATCGGGGTCAGCCCCAGCATTTT
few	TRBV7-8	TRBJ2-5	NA	CASSLSSSRETQYF	TGTGCCAGCAGCTTATCGTCTAGCCGGGAGACCCAGTACTTC
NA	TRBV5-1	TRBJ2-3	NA	CASSPPRAGTDTQYF	TGCGCCAGCAGCCCCCCGAGGGCGGGCACAGATACGCAGTATTTT
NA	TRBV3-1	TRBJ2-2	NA	CASSQDTGITGELFF	TGTGCCAGCAGCCAAGACACAGGGATCACCGGGGAGCTGTTTTTT
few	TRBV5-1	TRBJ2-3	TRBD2	CASTYGTSGYTDTQYF	TGCGCCAGCACATACGGGACTAGCGGATACACAGATACGCAGTATTTT
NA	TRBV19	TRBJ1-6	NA	CASSKSGFANNSPLHF	TGTGCCAGTAGTAAATCGGGTTTCGCGAATAATTCACCCCTCCACTTT
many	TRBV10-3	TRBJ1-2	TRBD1	CAISDQGADFGGYTF	TGTGCCATCAGTGACCAGGGGGCGGACTTTGGTGGCTACACCTTC